The source of this T cell receptor beta chain is a study of T cell responses to AZD1222 COVID-19 vaccine. Study-wide findings and caveats: Two AZD1222 administrations were followed by greater Spike-specific TCR breadth and depth. The donor cohort was predominantly white British with a female majority, and clonal diversity may have been underestimated.

A note on this clone: Its antigen is still unknown.

This table comes from immunoSEQ multiplex PCR, and its TCRdb copy is limited to in-frame clones, with some not included. The repertoire includes some 190,000 clones, around 92% of them detected once, and approximately 1.3% sits in the top ten. The germline V gene has CDR1 DFQATT and CDR2 SNEGSKA (reference sequence). The CDR3 runs to 13 residues. With 3 bases removed from V and 6 bases from J, the gap between germline ends came to 13 bases. The sequence came from an adult in good health. The chain links TRBV20-1 to TRBJ2-3; the D call may be TRBD1 or TRBD2 (5 bases each). The source was peripheral blood, collected on day 0 of AZD1222 vaccination. CDR3 nucleotides: TGCAGTGCTAGTCGGGGCTCCTGGGATACGCAGTATTTT. Translated: CSASRGSWDTQYF.